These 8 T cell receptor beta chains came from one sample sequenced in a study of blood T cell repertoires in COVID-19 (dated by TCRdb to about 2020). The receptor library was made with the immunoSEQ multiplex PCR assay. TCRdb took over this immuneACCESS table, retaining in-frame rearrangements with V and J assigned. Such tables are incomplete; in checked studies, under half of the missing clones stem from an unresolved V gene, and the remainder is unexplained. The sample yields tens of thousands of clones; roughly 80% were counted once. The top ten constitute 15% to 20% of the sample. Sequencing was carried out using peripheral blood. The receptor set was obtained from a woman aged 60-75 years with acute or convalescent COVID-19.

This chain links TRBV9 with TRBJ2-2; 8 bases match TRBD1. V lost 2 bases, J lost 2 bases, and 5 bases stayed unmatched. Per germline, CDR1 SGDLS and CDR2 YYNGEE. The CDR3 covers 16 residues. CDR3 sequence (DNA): TGTGCCAGCAGCGTCACAGGGGGATTTAACACCGGGGAGCTGTTTTTT. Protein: CASSVTGGFNTGELFF.

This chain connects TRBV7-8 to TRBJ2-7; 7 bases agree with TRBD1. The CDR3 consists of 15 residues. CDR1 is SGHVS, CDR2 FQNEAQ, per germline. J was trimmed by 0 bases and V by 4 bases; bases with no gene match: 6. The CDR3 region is CASSSTGASSYEQYF. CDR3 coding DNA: TGTGCCAGCAGCTCCACAGGGGCGTCCTCCTACGAGCAGTACTTC.

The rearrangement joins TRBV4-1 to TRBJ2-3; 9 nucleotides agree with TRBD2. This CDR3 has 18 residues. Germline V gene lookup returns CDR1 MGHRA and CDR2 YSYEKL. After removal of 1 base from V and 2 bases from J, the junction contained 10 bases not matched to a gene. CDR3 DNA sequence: TGCGCCAGCAGCCAAGCCCCGCGGATAGCGGGGGTCACAGATACGCAGTATTTT. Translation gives CASSQAPRIAGVTDTQYF.

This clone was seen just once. The CDR3 sequence: CASSSTRRSLGISPLHF. CDR3 DNA: TGTGCCAGCAGCTCAACCAGGAGGTCACTAGGGATTTCACCCCTCCACTTT. The V gene is TRBV11-2, the J gene TRBJ1-6; D is undetermined. This CDR3 has 17 residues. With 4 bases removed from V and 9 bases from J, the gap between germline ends came to 22 bases. From germline, CDR1 is SGHAT and CDR2 FQNNGV.

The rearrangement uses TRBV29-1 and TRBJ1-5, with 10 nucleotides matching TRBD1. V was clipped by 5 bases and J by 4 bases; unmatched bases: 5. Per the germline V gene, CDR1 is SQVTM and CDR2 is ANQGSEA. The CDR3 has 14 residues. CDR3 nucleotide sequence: TGCAGCGTTTCTCAGGACAGGGGGAATCAGCCCCAGCATTTT. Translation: CSVSQDRGNQPQHF.

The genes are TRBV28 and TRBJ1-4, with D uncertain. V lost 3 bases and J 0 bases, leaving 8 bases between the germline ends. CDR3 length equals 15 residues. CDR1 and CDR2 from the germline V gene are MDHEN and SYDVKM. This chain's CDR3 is CASSLTGATNEKLFF. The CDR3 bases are TGTGCCAGCAGTTTGACGGGTGCAACTAATGAAAAACTGTTTTTT. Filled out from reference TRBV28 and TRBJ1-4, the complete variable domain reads DVKVTQSSRYLVKRTGEKVFLECVQDMDHENMFWYRQDPGLGLRLIYFSYDVKMKEKGDIPEGYSVSREKKERFSLILESASTNQTSMYLCASSLTGATNEKLFFGSGTQLSVL.

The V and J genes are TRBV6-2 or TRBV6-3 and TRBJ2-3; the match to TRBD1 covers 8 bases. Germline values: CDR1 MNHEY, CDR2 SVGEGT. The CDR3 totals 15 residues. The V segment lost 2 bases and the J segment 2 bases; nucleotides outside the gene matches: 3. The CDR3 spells CASSYLDRVTDTQYF. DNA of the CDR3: TGTGCCAGCAGTTACCTGGACAGGGTCACAGATACGCAGTATTTT.

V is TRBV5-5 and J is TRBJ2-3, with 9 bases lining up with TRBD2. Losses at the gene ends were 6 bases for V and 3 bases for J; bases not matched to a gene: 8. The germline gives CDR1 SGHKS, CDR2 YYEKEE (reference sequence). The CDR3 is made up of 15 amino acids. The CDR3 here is CASNGGLAATDTQYF. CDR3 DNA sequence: TGTGCCAGCAATGGGGGACTAGCAGCAACAGATACGCAGTATTTT.